The clone carrying this T cell receptor (beta chain) was observed once. The entry originates in a study of blood T cell repertoires in COVID-19. Study summary: T cells, B-cell-depleted T cells, or PBMCs supplied cDNA or gDNA.

Assay used: immunoSEQ multiplex PCR; TCRdb lists only in-frame clones, some missing. The sample holds some 130,000 clones, approximately 87% seen once. CDR3 size: 14 residues. V dropped 4 bases and J dropped 2 bases, with 10 bases sitting between them. Germline V lookup: CDR1 SGHRS, CDR2 YFSETQ. V and J are TRBV5-1 and TRBJ1-3, with a weak D call TRBD1 (6 bases). The sample consisted of peripheral blood. This clonotype was obtained from a human donor in a cohort sampled during active COVID-19. The CDR3 spells CASSEQGPGNTIYF. DNA for the CDR3: TGCGCCAGCAGCGAACAGGGTCCTGGAAACACCATATATTTT.